The 20 T cell receptor beta chains in this list originate from one sample, sequenced in a study of Graves' ophthalmopathy and Graves' hyperthyroidism. RNA transcripts were the source from which TCR beta CDR3 regions were amplified. Second-round multiplex PCR came after a first-round RT-PCR that employed HTBI primers. TCRdb analysed the multiplex PCR reads with MiXCR anew, one entry per CDR3 protein. The table has around 660,000 distinct CDR3 sequences, about 40% seen once; the top ten hold over 2.5%. Sample: peripheral blood. These receptors were taken from an adult man with Graves' ophthalmopathy.

Worth noting for this clonotype: Since a much larger clone is just one base distant, this may be a read error. The genes are TRBV10-3 and TRBJ1-2; no definite D call. Germline V CDR1 and CDR2: ENHRY, SYGVKD. This CDR3 is built from 12 residues. CDR3 sequence: CASSYSGDDYTF. As DNA, the CDR3 is TGTGCCAGCAGTTACTCGGGAGATGACTACACCTTC.

A remark on this clonotype: A much larger clone lies one base from this, so it may be a read error. The J gene is TRBJ2-7, the V gene TRBV7-2; D not resolved. Germline CDR1 SGHTA, CDR2 FQGNSA. V gave up 5 bases and J gave up 7 bases, with 15 bases separating them. This CDR3 comprises 13 residues. The CDR3 DNA reads TGTGCCAGCAGCAACCTGACGTGGAAGGAGCAGTACTTC. This sequence encodes CASSNLTWKEQYF.

Worth noting for this clonotype: A much larger clone differs from this one at a single base, so this may be a read error. The rearrangement joins TRBV19 to TRBJ2-6; D might be TRBD1 or TRBD2, each matching 5 bases. The CDR3 loop spans 17 amino acids. Germline V gene data show CDR1 as LNHDA and CDR2 as SQIVND (reference sequence). V was pared by 4 bases and J by 0 bases, with 13 bases between. For the CDR3, the DNA is TGTGCCAGTAGTAGAGGGACCGAGAGCTCTGGGGCCAACGTCCTGACTTTC. Protein product: CASSRGTESSGANVLTF.

Details on this clonotype: Its ends do not fully match the called genes, so a read error is possible. The J gene is TRBJ1-6, the V gene TRBV2; a weak D match, TRBD1 (5 bases). The V gene's germline CDR1 is SNHLY and CDR2 FYNNEI. The CDR3 length is 16 residues. The chain's CDR3 is CACSAKGRGINSPLHF. DNA of the CDR3: TGTGCCTGCAGTGCTAAGGGCCGGGGCATAAATTCACCCCTCCACTTT. The full variable domain, with the rest looked up from reference TRBV2 and TRBJ1-6, is EPEVTQTPSHQVTQMGQEVILRCVPISNHLYFYWYRQILGQKVEFLVSFYNNEISEKSEIFDDQFSVERPDGSNFTLKIRSTKLEDSAMYFCACSAKGRGINSPLHFGNGTRLTVT.

Worth noting for this clonotype: A much larger clonotype is one base distant, so this may be a read error. The chain uses TRBV10-3 and TRBJ2-7, with D possibly being TRBD1 (5 bases). Germline lookup yields CDR1 ENHRY and CDR2 SYGVKD. Trimming pared 10 bases from V and 1 base from J, leaving 14 bases between. CDR3 size: 13 residues. The CDR3 reads CATSLRVSYEQYF. The CDR3 DNA reads TGTGCCACCAGCCTCAGGGTATCCTACGAGCAGTACTTC.

This clonotype was seen only a few times. The gene calls are TRBV27 and TRBJ1-1; D remains unclear. Trimming stripped 8 bases from V and 6 bases from J, with 10 bases between. This CDR3 is 11 amino acids long. Germline V gene data show CDR1 as MNHEY and CDR2 as SMNVEV (reference sequence). In DNA form, the CDR3 reads TGTGCCAGCCGCTTGGGCTCTGAAGCTTTCTTT. Protein sequence: CASRLGSEAFF.

The J gene is TRBJ1-2, the V gene TRBV29-1; 8 bases are a match to TRBD1. Per the germline V gene, CDR1 is SQVTM and CDR2 is ANQGSEA. V dropped 6 bases and J dropped 7; count of bases not matched to a gene: 7. The CDR3 has 12 amino acids. CDR3 bases: TGCAGCGTCATACAGGGGGAGGCTGGCTACACCTTC. Its protein product is CSVIQGEAGYTF.

This clonotype was recorded only once. This chain uses TRBV11-2 with TRBJ2-2, with D tentatively TRBD2 (6 bases). Germline CDR1 SGHAT, CDR2 FQNNGV. The CDR3 loop spans 16 amino acids. The germline V and J ends were trimmed by 1 base and 6 bases, with 15 bases remaining between them. CDR3 nucleotides: TGTGCCAGCAGCTTAGGTAGAGGAGGGCACCCCGGGGAGCTGTTTTTT. Translated: CASSLGRGGHPGELFF.

This clonotype was found many times. This chain links TRBV12-3 or TRBV12-4 with TRBJ1-2, with 8 bases identical to TRBD1. The CDR3 runs 14 residues. Trimming removed 1 base from V and 8 bases from J; junction bases left unmatched: 6. The CDR3 nucleotides are TGTGCCAGCAGTTTAGGGAAAGACAGGGGCGGCTACACCTTC. Translation gives CASSLGKDRGGYTF.

This chain connects TRBV11-2 to TRBJ2-7; D is unclear. CDR1 and CDR2 from the germline V gene are SGHAT and FQNNGV. The CDR3 sequence is 11 residues long. V lost 7 bases, J lost 7 bases, and 11 bases lay in between. CDR3 sequence reads: CASTRIREQYF. DNA of the CDR3: TGTGCCAGCACCAGAATTAGGGAGCAGTACTTC.

The chain links TRBV24-1 to TRBJ2-3; D perhaps matches TRBD2 (7 bases). CDR1 KGHDR and CDR2 SFDVKD come from the germline V gene. V was shortened by 9 bases and J by 3 bases, with 15 bases between the two germline ends. The CDR3 is 14 amino acids. CDR3 DNA: TGTGCCACCCAGCGGGACACCTTGACAGATACGCAGTATTTT. This gives the protein CATQRDTLTDTQYF.

The chain combines TRBV11-2 with TRBJ2-3; 15 positions agree with TRBD2. The V and J ends lost 2 bases and 4 bases, in that order; junction bases with no gene match: 4. Germline assignment: CDR1 SGHAT and CDR2 FQNNGV. The CDR3 spans 17 residues. The DNA for the CDR3 is TGTGCCAGCAGCTTATCCGGACTAGCGGGGGGGCCAGATACGCAGTATTTT. This encodes CASSLSGLAGGPDTQYF.

This clonotype was seen only a few times. The chain is built from TRBV6-1 and TRBJ2-7; D tentatively reads TRBD1 or TRBD2 (5 bases each). Germline lookup yields CDR1 MNHNS and CDR2 SASEGT. Trimming removed 3 bases from V and 4 bases from J, with 22 bases in between. CDR3 size: 17 residues. This CDR3 is CASSEGPFLALNYEQYF. The CDR3 DNA is TGTGCCAGCAGTGAGGGACCCTTCCTGGCCCTTAATTACGAGCAGTACTTC.

This clonotype has a count of ten or more. The chain has TRBV3-1 and TRBJ1-5; D not resolved. This CDR3 contains 13 residues. Germline CDR1 reads LGHDT; CDR2 reads YNNKEL (reference sequence). V was trimmed by 2 bases and J by 7 bases, leaving 9 bases between them. CDR3 loop: CASSQQIQQPQHF. The CDR3 DNA reads TGTGCCAGCAGCCAACAAATACAGCAGCCCCAGCATTTT.

The gene calls are TRBV10-3 and TRBJ1-4, with TRBD1 identical over 9 bases. CDR3 length equals 17 residues. The junction had 8 bases not matched to a gene; V was cut back by 6 bases and J by 0 bases. The germline V gene encodes CDR1 ENHRY and CDR2 SYGVKD. In DNA form, the CDR3 reads TGTGCCATCAGCGACTGGGACAGGGAGACAACTAATGAAAAACTGTTTTTT. This encodes CAISDWDRETTNEKLFF.

On this clonotype itself: A much larger clone lies one base from this, so it may be a read error. No conserved phenylalanine or tryptophan is present at the end of the CDR3, so a read error is the likely explanation. The rearrangement joins TRBV7-9 to TRBJ2-7; 9 positions match TRBD1. With V trimmed by 8 bases and J by 3 bases, 2 bases remained unmatched. The germline V gene encodes CDR1 SEHNR and CDR2 FQNEAQ (reference sequence). There are 12 residues in the CDR3. CDR3 DNA sequence: TGTGCCAGCGGGACAGGGAACTACGAGCAGTACCTC. This translates into CASGTGNYEQYL.

As concerns this clonotype: This may stem from a read error, because a much larger clone lies one nucleotide away. V gene TRBV7-8 combines with J gene TRBJ1-5, with TRBD1 identical over 7 bases. The CDR3 is 16 amino acids. Looked up from germline, CDR1 is SGHVS and CDR2 is FQNEAQ. This chain's CDR3 is CASSAMHYRGDQLQHF. CDR3 in DNA: TGTGCCAGCAGCGCAATGCATTACAGGGGCGACCAGCTCCAGCATTTT.

This chain connects TRBV29-1 to TRBJ1-5; 7 bases line up with TRBD1. The V gene end was trimmed by 6 bases and the J gene end by 6 bases; junction bases not matched to a gene: 14. This CDR3 comprises 15 residues. Looked up from germline, CDR1 is SQVTM and CDR2 is ANQGSEA. The CDR3 sequence: CSVRFNRGPGQPQHF. The DNA of the CDR3 is TGCAGCGTCCGCTTCAACAGGGGACCGGGTCAGCCCCAGCATTTT.

This clonotype was recorded at least ten times. The chain couples TRBV29-1 to TRBJ2-7; D is undetermined. Germline V lookup: CDR1 SQVTM, CDR2 ANQGSEA. The CDR3 sequence is 14 residues long. Trimming took 7 bases from V and 2 from J, leaving 18 bases between them. The CDR3 is CSGTWGNHPYEQYF. As DNA, the CDR3 is TGCAGCGGTACCTGGGGAAACCATCCCTACGAGCAGTACTTC.

The sample holds many counts of this clonotype. The chain joins TRBV15 to TRBJ2-7; no reliable D call. V was shortened by 5 bases and J by 4 bases, with 12 bases between the two germline ends. The CDR3 length is 13 residues. Germline assignment: CDR1 LNHNV and CDR2 YYDKDF (reference sequence). DNA for the CDR3: TGTGCCACCAGCCCCCGCAGAGGATACGAGCAGTACTTC. It specifies CATSPRRGYEQYF.